This TCR beta chain was recovered during a study of blood T cell repertoires in COVID-19. Looking at the study overall: There were acute and convalescent COVID-19 samples, and they came from the United States, Italy and Spain. T cells, B-cell-depleted T cells, or PBMCs supplied cDNA or gDNA.

V was cut by 4 bases and J by 7 bases, with 11 bases left in between. Germline lookup yields CDR1 SGHTA and CDR2 FQGNSA. This CDR3 spans 14 amino acids. As originally analysed: The authors estimated nucleated cell counts from reference gene primer amplification. The assay was immunoSEQ multiplex PCR, and TCRdb's table has in-frame clones only and misses some. For V, J and clone size, that table is used; D and trimming come from the DNA. This sample has 67,000 or so clones, with roughly four fifths found just once. This clone was counted only a few times. Sequenced material: peripheral blood. The receptor was isolated from a woman aged 70 to 79 with acute or convalescent COVID-19. V gene TRBV7-2 combines with J gene TRBJ1-6; perhaps TRBD1 as D (6 bases). The CDR3 nucleotides read TGTGCCAGCAGCTCGGGGCAGGGGAATTCACCCCTCCACTTT. Protein: CASSSGQGNSPLHF.